This T cell receptor (beta chain) is drawn from a study of blood T cell repertoires in COVID-19. The table lists this clone with a count of one. Original processing methods: Reference gene primer amplification yielded estimated nucleated cell counts. Assay used: immunoSEQ multiplex PCR; TCRdb lists only in-frame clones, some missing. V and J calls plus clone size are reproduced from that table; the DNA served to infer D and trimming. The profile shows over 90,000 clones, around 87% of them singletons. The V end was cut by 1 base, the J end by 10 bases, with 13 bases between. CDR1 and CDR2 (germline): SGHDN, FVKESK. This CDR3 comprises 14 residues.

The source material was peripheral blood. The TCR originated in a human donor in a cohort sampled during active COVID-19. J is TRBJ1-4 and V is TRBV14, with D unresolved. The CDR3 DNA reads TGTGCCAGCAGCCAAGTAGGGTTTCGGGGAAAACTGTTTTTT. This gives the protein CASSQVGFRGKLFF. Filled out from reference TRBV14 and TRBJ1-4, the complete variable domain reads EAGVTQFPSHSVIEKGQTVTLRCDPISGHDNLYWYRRVMGKEIKFLLHFVKESKQDESGMPNNRFLAERTGGTYSTLKVQPAELEDSGVYFCASSQVGFRGKLFFGSGTQLSVL.